The T cell receptor (beta chain) described here comes from a study of somatic mutations in cytotoxic T cells in rheumatoid arthritis. Study information: Flow cytometric sorting isolated some V beta antibody-stained T-cell populations at nearly 100% purity, and among them were V beta1+ cells that underwent TCRB sequencing.

Measured with immunoSEQ multiplex PCR; TCRdb has only the in-frame clones, and not every one. The sample includes roughly 17,000 clones, about 85% of them seen just once. There are a few counts of this clone. Its specificity is unknown. Study outcomes and limitations: No antigen targets were known for the expanded CD8+ clones. Any difference in CD8+ T-cell clonality between patients who had rheumatoid arthritis and healthy controls who were age-matched was not statistically significant. Within the rheumatoid arthritis patients, CD8+ clonality went up as age increased (Spearman r=0.49). The same was not true of the healthy controls.

CDR1 SGDLS and CDR2 YYNGEE come from the germline V gene. There are 16 residues in the CDR3. With 0 bases removed from V and 0 bases from J, the gap between germline ends came to 10 bases. The sequenced sample was CD8+ T cells sorted from blood. The clonotype was recovered from a woman between 40 and 50 years old with rheumatoid arthritis. The chain recombines TRBV9 with TRBJ1-3; D may be TRBD1 (5 bases). The CDR3 spells CASSVGGAFSGNTIYF. The CDR3 DNA is TGTGCCAGCAGCGTAGGTGGGGCCTTCTCTGGAAACACCATATATTTT. The variable domain in full, completed from reference TRBV9 and TRBJ1-3, reads DSGVTQTPKHLITATGQRVTLRCSPRSGDLSVYWYQQSLDQGLQFLIQYYNGEERAKGNILERFSAQQFPDLHSELNLSSLELGDSALYFCASSVGGAFSGNTIYFGEGSWLTVV.